This T cell receptor (beta chain) was identified in a study of cytomegalovirus exposure and HLA in healthy donors. 13 Jbeta primers and 60 Vbeta primers were used for the PCR. This table comes from immunoSEQ multiplex PCR, and its TCRdb copy is limited to in-frame clones, with some not included. The repertoire holds 35,000 to 45,000 clones, almost 70% seen once, with approximately 6.1% in the top ten. CDR3 length equals 14 residues. Germline values: CDR1 SGHRS, CDR2 YFSETQ. V gave up 0 bases and J gave up 7 bases, with 10 bases separating them. This clone counts as medium-sized (0.01 to 0.1%). The chain employs TRBV5-1 and TRBJ2-2, with D possibly being TRBD2 (5 bases). The source is a young man in good health and CMV-seronegative. Sequencing was done on a sample of PBMCs. The CDR3 DNA sequence: TGCGCCAGCAGCTTGGACCTAGCATTCGGGGAGCTGTTTTTT. Amino acid sequence: CASSLDLAFGELFF.